The 23 T cell receptor beta chains below all came from one sample that was sequenced in a study of cytomegalovirus exposure and HLA in healthy donors. The PCR employed 60 Vbeta primers together with 13 Jbeta primers. Sequenced by immunoSEQ multiplex PCR; TCRdb stores in-frame clones only, minus some. The repertoire holds about 120,000 clones, roughly 78% seen once, with approximately 11% in the top ten. The specimen was PBMCs. These receptors were collected from a man younger than 45 in good health and CMV-seropositive.

The gene calls are TRBV9 and TRBJ2-7; TRBD2 agrees at 10 bases. Trimming took 4 bases from V and 3 from J; bases not matched to a gene: 10. Germline V lookup: CDR1 SGDLS, CDR2 YYNGEE. The CDR3 runs to 16 residues. CDR3 sequence: CASSPSGLADVYEQYF. CDR3 bases: TGTGCCAGCAGCCCTTCCGGACTAGCGGACGTCTACGAGCAGTACTTC.

The chain's CDR3 is CASSLSGTVNQPQHF. The CDR3 nucleotides are TGCGCCAGCAGCTTATCCGGGACAGTCAATCAGCCCCAGCATTTT. V is TRBV5-1 and J is TRBJ1-5; TRBD1 agrees at 7 bases. CDR1 and CDR2 (germline): SGHRS, YFSETQ. V lost 2 bases to trimming and J lost 3 bases; unmatched junction nucleotides: 5. The CDR3 contains 15 residues.

The rearrangement uses TRBV2 and TRBJ2-1; D not resolved. The CDR3 length is 10 residues. The V gene's germline CDR1 is SNHLY and CDR2 FYNNEI. V was shortened by 5 bases and J by 10 bases, with 6 bases between the two germline ends. CDR3 sequence reads: CASSLLEQFF. CDR3 in DNA: TGTGCCAGCAGTCTCTTGGAGCAGTTCTTC. The full variable domain, rest sourced from reference TRBV2 and TRBJ2-1, is EPEVTQTPSHQVTQMGQEVILRCVPISNHLYFYWYRQILGQKVEFLVSFYNNEISEKSEIFDDQFSVERPDGSNFTLKIRSTKLEDSAMYFCASSLLEQFFGPGTRLTVL.

V and J are TRBV25-1 and TRBJ1-3; 7 bases agree with TRBD1. Per germline, CDR1 MGHDK and CDR2 SYGVNS. This CDR3 region has 15 residues. V shed 3 bases, J shed 4 bases, and the junction held 6 bases outside the gene matches. The CDR3 spells CASSDRDRRGNTIYF. CDR3 DNA: TGTGCCAGCAGTGACCGGGACAGACGAGGAAACACCATATATTTT.

The chain links TRBV28 to TRBJ2-5; 11 bases match TRBD1. CDR3 length: 20 residues. After removal of 2 bases from V and 7 bases from J, the junction contained 21 bases not matched to a gene. Germline CDR1 MDHEN, CDR2 SYDVKM. The CDR3 DNA follows: TGTGCCAGCAGTTTAAATTGGGGGACAGGGGGGAACGCGCGGGTGGGGACCCAGTACTTC. Encoded protein: CASSLNWGTGGNARVGTQYF.

The V gene is TRBV5-1, the J gene TRBJ2-1; 7 bases fit TRBD1. Trimming took 4 bases from V and 4 from J; bases not matched to a gene: 8. The CDR3 runs 15 residues. Germline V gene lookup returns CDR1 SGHRS and CDR2 YFSETQ. The CDR3 coding sequence is TGCGCCAGCAGCCTAGCCGGGACAGAATACAATGAGCAGTTCTTC. Its protein is CASSLAGTEYNEQFF.

This clone came up a few times. This chain links TRBV7-9 with TRBJ1-2; D is undetermined. CDR1 SEHNR and CDR2 FQNEAQ come from the germline V gene (reference sequence). The CDR3 sequence is 15 residues long. The V end lost 4 bases, the J end lost 0 bases, and 12 bases lay between the germline ends. The CDR3 nucleotides are TGTGCCAGCAGCTATGCCCCGGGAACTAACTATGGCTACACCTTC. Its protein is CASSYAPGTNYGYTF.

The gene calls are TRBV29-1 and TRBJ2-5; a possible D gene is TRBD2 (6 bases). CDR1 and CDR2 from the germline V gene are SQVTM and ANQGSEA. The CDR3 sequence is 15 residues long. The V and J ends lost 6 bases and 2 bases respectively, with 19 bases between them. The DNA for the CDR3 is TGCAGCGTCCGGCGGGCGGGATCGCCTCAAGAGACCCAGTACTTC. It translates to CSVRRAGSPQETQYF.

This clone has a single count. The chain couples TRBV5-6 to TRBJ2-7; TRBD2 aligns across 8 bases. This CDR3 comprises 15 residues. The ends lost 4 bases at V and 3 bases at J; junction bases unmatched: 9. Germline CDR1 SGHDT, CDR2 YYEEEE. CDR3 residues: CASSPGVAGRYEQYF. CDR3 DNA sequence: TGTGCCAGCAGCCCGGGCGTAGCGGGGCGCTACGAGCAGTACTTC. The full variable domain, in which reference TRBV5-6 and TRBJ2-7 provide the parts outside the CDR3, is DAGVTQSPTHLIKTRGQQVTLRCSPKSGHDTVSWYQQALGQGPQFIFQYYEEEERQRGNFPDRFSGHQFPNYSSELNVNALLLGDSALYLCASSPGVAGRYEQYFGPGTRLTVT.

The chain uses TRBV11-2 and TRBJ2-7; 8 bases match TRBD1. With V trimmed by 1 base and J by 3 bases, 5 bases remained unmatched. CDR3 length: 15 residues. The V gene's germline CDR1 is SGHAT and CDR2 FQNNGV. CDR3 sequence reads: CASSLVSGGSYEQYF. The CDR3 DNA reads as TGTGCCAGCAGCTTAGTTTCAGGGGGCAGCTACGAGCAGTACTTC.

V gene TRBV9 combines with J gene TRBJ1-3; 8 bases map to TRBD1. The CDR3 runs to 15 residues. CDR1 and CDR2 from the germline V gene are SGDLS and YYNGEE. With 3 bases clipped from V and 0 bases from J, the junction kept 2 bases outside the gene matches. CDR3 region: CASSGQGSSGNTIYF. The CDR3 region has the DNA TGTGCCAGCAGCGGACAGGGGAGCTCTGGAAACACCATATATTTT.

The V gene is TRBV6-6, the J gene TRBJ2-7, with D unclear. The CDR3 is 11 amino acids. V lost 3 bases and J lost 4, with 4 bases in between. Looked up from germline, CDR1 is MNHNY and CDR2 is SVGAGI (reference sequence). CDR3 amino acids: CASSYRYEQYF. The CDR3 DNA sequence: TGTGCCAGCAGTTATCGGTACGAGCAGTACTTC.

V usage is TRBV4-2 and J usage is TRBJ2-7; 9 positions match TRBD2. This CDR3 region has 13 residues. V shed 3 bases and J 4 bases; nucleotides not matched to a gene: 1. CDR1 and CDR2 from the germline V gene are LGHNA and YNFKEQ. Here the CDR3 reads CASSHTSGYEQYF. CDR3 sequence (DNA): TGTGCCAGCAGCCACACTAGCGGGTACGAGCAGTACTTC.

The chain links TRBV19 to TRBJ2-7; 10 bases are shared with TRBD2. Germline loops: CDR1 LNHDA, CDR2 SQIVND (reference sequence). V shed 4 bases and J 3 bases; nucleotides not matched to a gene: 15. The CDR3 consists of 18 residues. The CDR3 is CASSTRGLAEPPDYEQYF. In nucleotides, the CDR3 is TGTGCCAGTAGTACTAGAGGACTAGCGGAGCCTCCCGACTACGAGCAGTACTTC.

The V call is TRBV21-1, the J call TRBJ2-1; TRBD2 is the table's D call and was not checked against the DNA. TRBV21-1 is recorded as a pseudogene. CDR3 length: 15 residues. CDR3 DNA sequence: TGTGCCAGCAGCAAAGGAGCGGGAGGGGGGGATGAGCAGTTCTTC. Translated, it gives CASSKGAGGGDEQFF.

J is TRBJ2-3 and V is TRBV7-9; 8 bases line up with TRBD2. This CDR3 has 15 residues. V dropped 5 bases and J dropped 1; count of bases not matched to a gene: 5. Germline CDR1 is SEHNR and CDR2 is FQNEAQ (reference sequence). CDR3 residues: CASSPGRGGTDTQYF. CDR3 sequence (DNA): TGTGCCAGCAGCCCCGGGAGGGGCGGCACAGATACGCAGTATTTT.

This sequence joins TRBV21-1 and TRBJ2-5; the D call in the table, TRBD1, was not verified against the DNA. TRBV21-1 is a pseudogene segment. The CDR3 length is 12 residues. The DNA for the CDR3 is TGTGCCAGCGGGACAGGTGACGAGACCCAGTACTTC. Translated, it gives CASGTGDETQYF.

This chain joins TRBV4-3 and TRBJ1-2, with D unclear. The germline V gene encodes CDR1 LGHNA and CDR2 YSLEER. This CDR3 region has 15 residues. Between the trimmed V and J ends, which lost 0 bases and 4 bases, there was a span of 12 bases. CDR3 loop: CASSQDLAGRYGYTF. DNA of the CDR3: TGCGCCAGCAGCCAAGATCTCGCAGGCCGCTATGGCTACACCTTC.

The J gene is TRBJ2-7, the V gene TRBV28; 7 bases agree with TRBD1. Germline V CDR1 and CDR2: MDHEN, SYDVKM. This CDR3 region has 15 residues. Losses at the gene ends were 1 base for V and 4 bases for J; bases not matched to a gene: 7. The CDR3 DNA follows: TGTGCCAGCAGTTTATTTCGGGACAGAAGGTACGAGCAGTACTTC. This codes for CASSLFRDRRYEQYF.

This chain connects TRBV7-9 to TRBJ2-7; TRBD2 matches 13 bases. V lost 5 bases to trimming and J lost 6 bases; unmatched junction nucleotides: 16. The CDR3 contains 18 residues. The germline V gene encodes CDR1 SEHNR and CDR2 FQNEAQ (reference sequence). CDR3 residues: CASSRLWGLAGRLREQYF. CDR3 sequence (DNA): TGTGCCAGCAGCCGTTTGTGGGGACTAGCGGGAAGGCTTCGCGAGCAGTACTTC.

V is TRBV19 and J is TRBJ2-1; 7 nucleotides line up with TRBD1. Germline CDR1 LNHDA, CDR2 SQIVND (reference sequence). The CDR3 covers 15 residues. J gave up 6 bases and V 4 bases, and 9 bases lay outside the gene matches. This CDR3 reads CASSTFGTAFNEQFF. The CDR3 nucleotides are TGTGCCAGTAGTACTTTCGGGACAGCGTTCAATGAGCAGTTCTTC.

This chain uses TRBV7-8 with TRBJ2-1; 7 nucleotides match TRBD2. The CDR3 consists of 15 residues. The V gene's germline CDR1 is SGHVS and CDR2 FQNEAQ. V shed 5 bases and J 6 bases; nucleotides not matched to a gene: 10. The chain's CDR3 is CASSVGGTPFNEQFF. The CDR3 nucleotides read TGTGCCAGCAGCGTCGGGGGGACCCCCTTCAATGAGCAGTTCTTC.

Only one count was recorded for this clone. V and J are TRBV27 and TRBJ2-1; no firm D call. The CDR3 extends over 12 amino acids. V gave up 2 bases and J gave up 6 bases, with 5 bases separating them. Per germline, CDR1 MNHEY and CDR2 SMNVEV (reference sequence). CDR3 sequence reads: CASSLNSNEQFF. The DNA of the CDR3 is TGTGCCAGCAGTTTAAACTCCAATGAGCAGTTCTTC.